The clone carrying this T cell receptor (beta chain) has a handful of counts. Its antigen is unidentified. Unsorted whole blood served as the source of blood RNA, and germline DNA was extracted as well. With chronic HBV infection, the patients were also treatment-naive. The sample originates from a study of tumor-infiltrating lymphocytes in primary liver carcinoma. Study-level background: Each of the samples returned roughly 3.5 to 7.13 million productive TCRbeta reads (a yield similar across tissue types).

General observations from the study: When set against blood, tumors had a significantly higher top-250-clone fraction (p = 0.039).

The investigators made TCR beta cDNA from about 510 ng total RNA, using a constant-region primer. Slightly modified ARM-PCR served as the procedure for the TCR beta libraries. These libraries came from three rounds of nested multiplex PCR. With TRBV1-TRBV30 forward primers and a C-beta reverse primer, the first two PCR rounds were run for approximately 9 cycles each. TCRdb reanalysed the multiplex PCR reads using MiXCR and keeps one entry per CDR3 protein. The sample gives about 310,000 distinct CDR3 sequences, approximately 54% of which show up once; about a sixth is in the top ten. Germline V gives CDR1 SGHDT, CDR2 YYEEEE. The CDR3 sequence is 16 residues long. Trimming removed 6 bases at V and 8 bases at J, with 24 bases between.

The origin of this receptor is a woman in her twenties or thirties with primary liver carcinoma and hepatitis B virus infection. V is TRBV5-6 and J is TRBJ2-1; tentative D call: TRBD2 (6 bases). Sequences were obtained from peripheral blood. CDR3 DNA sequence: TGTGCCAGCATCCTTCGGCGTGGCACTCCGGGGGATGAGCAGTTCTTC. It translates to CASILRRGTPGDEQFF.